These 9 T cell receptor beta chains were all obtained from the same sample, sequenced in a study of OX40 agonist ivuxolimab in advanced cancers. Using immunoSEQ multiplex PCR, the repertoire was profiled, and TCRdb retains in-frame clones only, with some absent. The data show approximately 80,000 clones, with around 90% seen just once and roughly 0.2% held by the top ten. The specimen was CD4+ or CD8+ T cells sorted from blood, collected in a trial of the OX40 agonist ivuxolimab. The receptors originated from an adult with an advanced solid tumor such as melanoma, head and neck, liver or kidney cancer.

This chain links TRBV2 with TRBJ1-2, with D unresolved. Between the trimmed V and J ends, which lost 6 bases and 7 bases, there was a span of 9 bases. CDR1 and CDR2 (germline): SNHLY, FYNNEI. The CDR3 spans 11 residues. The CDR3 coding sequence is TGTGCCAGCAGACCAGGCTTTGGCTACACCTTC. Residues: CASRPGFGYTF.

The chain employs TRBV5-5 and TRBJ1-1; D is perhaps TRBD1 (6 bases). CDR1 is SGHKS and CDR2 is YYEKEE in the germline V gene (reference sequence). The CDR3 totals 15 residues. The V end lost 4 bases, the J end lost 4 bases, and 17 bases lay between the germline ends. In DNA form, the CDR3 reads TGTGCCAGCAGCCCGGGTGACAGGTGGGGCACTGAAGCTTTCTTT. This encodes CASSPGDRWGTEAFF.

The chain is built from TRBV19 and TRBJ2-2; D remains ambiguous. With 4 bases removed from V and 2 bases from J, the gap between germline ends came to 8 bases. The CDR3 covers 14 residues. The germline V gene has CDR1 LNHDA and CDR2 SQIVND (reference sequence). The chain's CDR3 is CASSNSGNTGELFF. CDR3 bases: TGTGCCAGTAGTAACTCAGGAAACACCGGGGAGCTGTTTTTT.

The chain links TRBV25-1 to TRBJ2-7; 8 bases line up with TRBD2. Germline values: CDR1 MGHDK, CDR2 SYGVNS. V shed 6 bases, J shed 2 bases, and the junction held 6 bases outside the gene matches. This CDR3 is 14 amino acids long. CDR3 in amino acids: CASSPLGGAYEQYF. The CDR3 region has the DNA TGTGCCAGCAGCCCCCTCGGGGGGGCCTACGAGCAGTACTTC.

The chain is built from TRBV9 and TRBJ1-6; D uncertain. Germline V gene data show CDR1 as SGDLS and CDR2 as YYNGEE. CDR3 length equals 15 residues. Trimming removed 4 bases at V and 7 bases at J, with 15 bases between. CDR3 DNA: TGTGCCAGCAGCCCAAGAGAAGGCGAGAATTCACCCCTCCACTTT. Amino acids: CASSPREGENSPLHF.

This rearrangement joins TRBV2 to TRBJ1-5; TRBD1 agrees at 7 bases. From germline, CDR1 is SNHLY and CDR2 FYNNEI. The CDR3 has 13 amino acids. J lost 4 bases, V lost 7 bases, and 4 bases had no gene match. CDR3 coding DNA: TGTGCCAGCAAGGACAGGAGGAATCAGCCCCAGCATTTT. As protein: CASKDRRNQPQHF. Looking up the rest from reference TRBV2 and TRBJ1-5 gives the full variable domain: EPEVTQTPSHQVTQMGQEVILRCVPISNHLYFYWYRQILGQKVEFLVSFYNNEISEKSEIFDDQFSVERPDGSNFTLKIRSTKLEDSAMYFCASKDRRNQPQHFGDGTRLSIL.

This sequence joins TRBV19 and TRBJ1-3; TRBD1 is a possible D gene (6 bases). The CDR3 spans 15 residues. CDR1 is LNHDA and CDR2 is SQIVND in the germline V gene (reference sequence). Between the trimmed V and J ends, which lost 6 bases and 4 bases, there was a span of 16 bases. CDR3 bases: TGTGCCAGTAGCCTCAGTGGGGGGCTCGGAAACACCATATATTTT. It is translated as CASSLSGGLGNTIYF.

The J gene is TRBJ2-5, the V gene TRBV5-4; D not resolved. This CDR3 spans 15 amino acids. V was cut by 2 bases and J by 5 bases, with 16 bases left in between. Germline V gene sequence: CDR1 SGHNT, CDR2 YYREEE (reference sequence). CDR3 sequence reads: CASSLAPTNGETQYF. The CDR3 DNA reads TGTGCCAGCAGCTTAGCGCCCACCAATGGGGAGACCCAGTACTTC.

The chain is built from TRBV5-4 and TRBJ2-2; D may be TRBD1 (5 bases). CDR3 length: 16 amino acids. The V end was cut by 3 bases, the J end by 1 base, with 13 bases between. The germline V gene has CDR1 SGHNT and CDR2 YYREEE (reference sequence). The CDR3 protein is CASSSIAGKNTGELFF. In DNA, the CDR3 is TGTGCCAGCAGCTCCATTGCAGGGAAGAACACCGGGGAGCTGTTTTTT. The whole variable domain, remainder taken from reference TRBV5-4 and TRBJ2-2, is ETGVTQSPTHLIKTRGQQVTLRCSSQSGHNTVSWYQQALGQGPQFIFQYYREEENGRGNFPPRFSGLQFPNYSSELNVNALELDDSALYLCASSSIAGKNTGELFFGEGSRLTVL.